This T cell receptor beta chain is drawn from a study of blood T cell repertoires in COVID-19. Study summary: Italy, Spain and the United States were the sources of the convalescent and acute COVID-19 samples.

The CDR3 is 14 residues long. Losses at the gene ends were 5 bases for V and 7 bases for J; bases not matched to a gene: 10. Germline values: CDR1 SGHDT, CDR2 YYEEEE. Authors' analysis steps: Quantification of nucleated cells was approximated via reference gene primer amplification. Only in-frame clones appear in the TCRdb table, and some are missing; sequencing was by immunoSEQ multiplex PCR. That table gives V, J and clone size, and the DNA gave D and trimming. In the table there are 90,000 to 150,000 clones, around 90% of which are singletons. The clonotype was recovered from a woman between 50 and 59 years old with active or convalescent COVID-19. Input material: peripheral blood. V usage is TRBV5-6 and J usage is TRBJ1-2, with 8 bases lining up with TRBD1. The CDR3 protein is CASRNDRGRGGYTF. Here the CDR3 DNA reads TGTGCCAGCAGGAACGACAGGGGTAGGGGTGGCTACACCTTC.